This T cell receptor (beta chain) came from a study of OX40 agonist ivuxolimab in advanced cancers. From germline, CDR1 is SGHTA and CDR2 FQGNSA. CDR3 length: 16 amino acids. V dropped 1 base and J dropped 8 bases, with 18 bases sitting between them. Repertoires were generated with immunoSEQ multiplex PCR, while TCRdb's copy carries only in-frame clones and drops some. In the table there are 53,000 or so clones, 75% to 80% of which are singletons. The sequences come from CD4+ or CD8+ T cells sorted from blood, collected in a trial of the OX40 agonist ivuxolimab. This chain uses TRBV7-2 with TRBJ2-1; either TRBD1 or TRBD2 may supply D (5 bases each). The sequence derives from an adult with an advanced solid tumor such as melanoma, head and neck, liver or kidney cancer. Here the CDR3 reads CASSLVSGRDGDEQFF. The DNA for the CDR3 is TGTGCCAGCAGCTTAGTCTCCGGACGGGACGGGGATGAGCAGTTCTTC.